These 26 T cell receptor beta chains share one sample of origin, sequenced in a study of post-analysis software for immune sequencing data. Study conclusions and caveats: Included in a set of roughly five TRBV segments more frequent in patients than controls were TRBV5-6, TRBV5-1 and TRBV20-1.

For these TCRs, the target antigens are not known. Tagging with unique molecular identifiers was a feature of the TCR beta cDNA libraries. TCRdb ran MiXCR on the PCR reads and lists one entry per CDR3 protein. Here the sample spans about 200,000 distinct CDR3 sequences, 25% to 35% being singletons. The source material was blood. The receptor set was obtained from a girl aged 2-17 years with multiple sclerosis.

This clonotype was observed a few times. The chain has TRBV5-1 and TRBJ2-5; TRBD2 matches at 8 bases. This CDR3 region has 16 residues. Germline assignment: CDR1 SGHRS and CDR2 YFSETQ. The ends lost 4 bases at V and 3 bases at J; junction bases unmatched: 11. The DNA of the CDR3 is TGCGCCAGCAGCCTTCAAAGCCCAGCGGGAGAAGAGACCCAGTACTTC. Its protein product is CASSLQSPAGEETQYF. Using reference TRBV5-1 and TRBJ2-5 for the parts outside the CDR3, the full variable domain is KAGVTQTPRYLIKTRGQQVTLSCSPISGHRSVSWYQQTPGQGLQFLFEYFSETQRNKGNFPGRFSGRQFSNSRSEMNVSTLELGDSALYLCASSLQSPAGEETQYFGPGTRLLVL.

This clonotype was picked up many times. V usage is TRBV11-2 and J usage is TRBJ2-1, with 10 bases lining up with TRBD1. This CDR3 contains 15 residues. Unmatched junction bases numbered 12, after V lost 6 bases and J lost 10 bases. Germline CDR1 reads SGHAT; CDR2 reads FQNNGV. This CDR3 is CASSPQDRGLEEQFF. The CDR3 coding sequence is TGTGCCAGCAGTCCACAAGACAGGGGGCTAGAGGAGCAGTTCTTC.

On this clonotype: This may come from a read error, since a much larger clone is one base off. This chain joins TRBV7-8 and TRBJ2-1; D unresolved. V lost 3 bases and J lost 5, with 26 bases in between. Germline CDR1 is SGHVS and CDR2 is FQNEAQ. The CDR3 is 19 residues long. The CDR3 here is CASSLSSPTRLRAHNEQFF. CDR3 DNA: TGTGCCAGCAGCTTGAGTTCCCCCACTCGACTGCGCGCCCACAATGAGCAGTTCTTC.

The chain is built from TRBV27 and TRBJ1-4, with a possible D match to TRBD1 (5 bases). The CDR3 is 12 residues long. The germline CDR1 and CDR2 sequences are MNHEY and SMNVEV (reference sequence). Trimming cost V 3 bases and J 14 bases, with 13 bases left between them. The CDR3 region has the DNA TGTGCCAGCAGTTTGACTGGGGGAGGGCTGTTTTTT. Its protein is CASSLTGGGLFF.

This clonotype showed up many times. The chain couples TRBV20-1 to TRBJ2-5, with 15 bases fitting TRBD2. Germline trimming cut 2 bases from V and 6 bases from J; bases unmatched to any gene: 7. Germline CDR1 and CDR2: DFQATT and SNEGSKA (reference sequence). The CDR3 spans 16 residues. CDR3 sequence: CSARSRTSGGAQTQYF. The CDR3 bases are TGCAGTGCTAGATCAAGGACTAGCGGGGGGGCCCAGACCCAGTACTTC.

This clonotype was counted ten times or more. This chain joins TRBV6-6 and TRBJ2-7, with D perhaps TRBD1 or TRBD2 (5 bases each). Germline CDR1 is MNHNY and CDR2 is SVGAGI (reference sequence). The V gene lost 5 bases and the J gene lost 6 bases, with 17 bases spanning the gap. The CDR3 length is 14 residues. Here the CDR3 reads CASSASGTTFEQYF. Here the CDR3 DNA reads TGTGCCAGCAGTGCTTCCGGGACCACATTCGAGCAGTACTTC.

V usage is TRBV5-1 and J usage is TRBJ1-2, with D tentatively TRBD1 (5 bases). The length of the CDR3 is 14 residues. The germline gives CDR1 SGHRS, CDR2 YFSETQ. Deletions cut 3 bases from V and 6 bases from J, with 15 bases between. CDR3 bases: TGCGCCAGCAGCTCAAGCGGGGGAGCAGATGGCTACACCTTC. Translation gives CASSSSGGADGYTF.

Note on this clonotype: A much larger clone is a single base away; this may be a read error. The chain couples TRBV29-1 to TRBJ1-1; D unresolved. Germline loops: CDR1 SQVTM, CDR2 ANQGSEA. The CDR3 contains 13 residues. Trimming took 6 bases from V and 1 from J, leaving 12 bases between them. CDR3 sequence (DNA): TGCAGCGTAAGATTGGTGAGGAACACTGAAGCTTTCTTT. Protein: CSVRLVRNTEAFF.

Note on this clonotype: A read error may produce the germline difference seen at one junction end. The chain couples TRBV5-4 to TRBJ2-5; D possibly uses TRBD1 or TRBD2 (6 bases each). The CDR3 covers 16 residues. Germline CDR1 is SGHNT and CDR2 is YYREEE (reference sequence). The CDR3 here is CASSPRRVGGKEAQYF. The CDR3 DNA reads TGTGCCAGCAGCCCCCGGCGAGTAGGGGGGAAAGAGGCCCAGTACTTC.

The chain is built from TRBV25-1 and TRBJ2-3, with 12 positions matching TRBD2. The CDR3 totals 14 residues. Germline lookup yields CDR1 MGHDK and CDR2 SYGVNS. The ends lost 6 bases at V and 3 bases at J; junction bases unmatched: 1. CDR3 in DNA: TGTGCCAGCAGGCTAGCGGGAGGGACAGATACGCAGTATTTT. This codes for CASRLAGGTDTQYF. Filled out from reference TRBV25-1 and TRBJ2-3, the complete variable domain reads EADIYQTPRYLVIGTGKKITLECSQTMGHDKMYWYQQDPGMELHLIHYSYGVNSTEKGDLSSESTVSRIRTEHFPLTLESARPSHTSQYLCASRLAGGTDTQYFGPGTRLTVL.

This chain uses TRBV6-2 or TRBV6-3 with TRBJ1-1, with D perhaps TRBD1 (6 bases). This CDR3 has 13 residues. Between the trimmed V and J ends, which lost 6 bases and 6 bases, there was a span of 14 bases. Per the germline V gene, CDR1 is MNHEY and CDR2 is SVGEGT. Written as DNA, the CDR3 is TGTGCCAGCAGGCCGGGGGGCGGCCCTGAAGCTTTCTTT. Translation gives CASRPGGGPEAFF.

The sample holds many counts of this clonotype. The chain employs TRBV6-5 and TRBJ2-1; 10 bases match TRBD2. The CDR3 is 14 residues long. Germline V gene data show CDR1 as MNHEY and CDR2 as SVGAGI. With 10 bases clipped from V and 7 bases from J, the junction kept 10 bases outside the gene matches. CDR3 nucleotides: TGTGCCACCTCTAAGCGGGGGGGCTTGAATGAGCAGTTCTTC. Its protein product is CATSKRGGLNEQFF.

This clonotype was detected many times. The chain has TRBV5-5 and TRBJ2-7, with D unresolved. CDR3 length: 14 residues. V was pared by 5 bases and J by 6 bases, with 18 bases between. Germline loops: CDR1 SGHKS, CDR2 YYEKEE (reference sequence). The CDR3 loop reads CASRNSWRTLEQYF. The CDR3 region has the DNA TGTGCCAGCAGAAACAGTTGGCGGACCCTCGAGCAGTACTTC.

As for this clonotype: This may stem from a read error, because a much larger clone lies one nucleotide away. This CDR3 reads CTSSLAGQGMETQYF. The CDR3 region has the DNA TGTACTAGCAGCTTAGCGGGACAGGGGATGGAGACCCAGTACTTC. V gene TRBV7-7 combines with J gene TRBJ2-7, with TRBD1 matching 10 bases. Judging by the DNA end, TRBJ2-5 fits better; the J call may be wrong. Germline-derived CDR1 and CDR2 are SSHAT and FNYEAQ (reference sequence). This CDR3 has 15 amino acids.

This clonotype occurred a few times. The chain is built from TRBV19 and TRBJ1-5; D remains ambiguous. The ends were cut back, 3 bases at V and 1 base at J, with 4 bases in the middle. The germline CDR1 and CDR2 sequences are LNHDA and SQIVND (reference sequence). This CDR3 spans 13 amino acids. CDR3 sequence: CASSMGSNQPQHF. As DNA, the CDR3 is TGTGCCAGTAGTATGGGAAGCAATCAGCCCCAGCATTTT.

The chain couples TRBV12-5 to TRBJ2-3, with a weak D call TRBD2 (6 bases). The CDR3 length is 16 residues. V gave up 7 bases and J gave up 6 bases, with 23 bases separating them. The germline V gene has CDR1 LGHNT and CDR2 FRNRAP. The chain's CDR3 is CASANGGKLGVDTQYF. For the CDR3, the DNA is TGTGCTAGTGCCAACGGGGGAAAACTAGGGGTGGATACGCAGTATTTT.

This clonotype was recorded at least ten times. The V and J genes are TRBV20-1 and TRBJ1-2, with 7 bases that match TRBD1. With V trimmed by 5 bases and J by 3 bases, 9 bases remained unmatched. Germline V gives CDR1 DFQATT, CDR2 SNEGSKA (reference sequence). This CDR3 has 14 residues. CDR3 amino acids: CSASPTGEDYGYTF. The CDR3 region has the DNA TGCAGTGCTTCACCCACAGGGGAGGACTATGGCTACACCTTC.

At least ten counts were recorded for this clonotype. The chain is built from TRBV5-1 and TRBJ1-1; 7 nucleotides agree with TRBD1. CDR1 is SGHRS, CDR2 YFSETQ, per germline. The J segment lost 3 bases and the V segment lost 4 bases, leaving 3 bases of the junction unmatched. The CDR3 extends over 13 amino acids. The CDR3 region has the DNA TGCGCCAGCAGCGTTGACAGGGACACTGAAGCTTTCTTT. Amino acids: CASSVDRDTEAFF.

This clonotype was seen just once. A junction end diverges from the germline sequence, so it may reflect a read error. The V gene is TRBV9, the J gene TRBJ2-1; the D call may be TRBD1 or TRBD2 (5 bases each). The germline gives CDR1 SGDLS, CDR2 YYNGEE. The CDR3 is 16 amino acids. CDR3 sequence: CASSVGRDHPNNEQFF. The DNA of the CDR3 is TGTGCCAGCAGTGTAGGACGGGACCACCCTAACAATGAGCAGTTCTTC.

This clonotype turned up a few times. The V gene is TRBV10-3, the J gene TRBJ2-5, with D perhaps assigned TRBD1 or TRBD2 (5 bases each). Germline V gene data show CDR1 as ENHRY and CDR2 as SYGVKD. The CDR3 is made up of 14 amino acids. The germline V and J ends were trimmed by 11 bases and 3 bases, with 19 bases remaining between them. This CDR3 is CASASGTAEETQYF. The CDR3 nucleotides read TGTGCCTCCGCGTCCGGGACGGCTGAAGAGACCCAGTACTTC.

The chain combines TRBV7-9 with TRBJ1-6; D gene ambiguous. CDR3 length: 14 residues. Germline CDR1 SEHNR, CDR2 FQNEAQ (reference sequence). V dropped 2 bases and J dropped 8 bases, with 10 bases sitting between them. CDR3 protein: CASSLPFADSPLHF. The CDR3 region has the DNA TGTGCCAGCAGCTTACCCTTTGCGGATTCACCCCTCCACTTT.

This clonotype came up many times. CDR3 nucleotide sequence: TGTGCCAGCAGCTTTACCCACAATGAGCAGTTCTTC. Translation: CASSFTHNEQFF. The rearrangement joins TRBV7-9 to TRBJ2-1; D not certain. The CDR3 spans 12 residues. Germline-derived CDR1 and CDR2 are SEHNR and FQNEAQ (reference sequence). Trimming removed 3 bases at V and 5 bases at J, with 5 bases between.

In the case of this clonotype: A much bigger clone sits one base away, suggesting this may be a read error. The rearrangement links TRBV5-1 to TRBJ2-1; D not certain. The CDR3 sequence is 15 residues long. CDR1 is SGHRS and CDR2 is YFSETQ in the germline V gene. V lost 0 bases and J 2 bases, leaving 9 bases between the germline ends. The chain's CDR3 is CASSLDETTYNEQFF. The CDR3 coding sequence is TGCGCCAGCAGCTTGGATGAGACAACCTACAATGAGCAGTTCTTC. The whole variable domain, filled in from reference TRBV5-1 and TRBJ2-1, reads KAGVTQTPRYLIKTRGQQVTLSCSPISGHRSVSWYQQTPGQGLQFLFEYFSETQRNKGNFPGRFSGRQFSNSRSEMNVSTLELGDSALYLCASSLDETTYNEQFFGPGTRLTVL.

This clonotype was seen many times. V gene TRBV20-1 combines with J gene TRBJ2-7; 7 nucleotides align to TRBD1. This CDR3 comprises 12 residues. After removal of 5 bases from V and 4 bases from J, the junction contained 5 bases not matched to a gene. Germline lookup yields CDR1 DFQATT and CDR2 SNEGSKA (reference sequence). DNA of the CDR3: TGCAGTGCTGACGACAGGGTATACGAGCAGTACTTC. As protein: CSADDRVYEQYF.

The chain couples TRBV20-1 to TRBJ2-3, with 8 bases fitting TRBD1. This CDR3 comprises 14 residues. Germline values: CDR1 DFQATT, CDR2 SNEGSKA (reference sequence). The ends lost 5 bases at V and 4 bases at J; junction bases unmatched: 8. CDR3 DNA sequence: TGCAGTGCTGGCAGACCAGGGGGCCCAGATACGCAGTATTTT. This codes for CSAGRPGGPDTQYF.

V is TRBV5-1 and J is TRBJ2-7; TRBD2 matches at 9 bases. This CDR3 spans 14 amino acids. The germline gives CDR1 SGHRS, CDR2 YFSETQ. The V gene end was trimmed by 3 bases and the J gene end by 10 bases; junction bases not matched to a gene: 11. CDR3 amino acids: CASSSGTSREAQYF. CDR3 sequence (DNA): TGCGCCAGCAGCTCCGGGACTAGCAGGGAGGCCCAGTACTTC.